The next 26 T cell receptor beta chains were all read from a single sample in a study of identical twins. A single record per CDR3 protein comes from TCRdb applying MiXCR to the 5' RACE reads. The sample lists over 200,000 distinct CDR3 sequences; 10% to 13% were seen once. Sequences were obtained from memory T cells sorted from blood. The receptors here all came from a man aged 50 to 59 in good health.

This clonotype appeared many times. V gene TRBV20-1 combines with J gene TRBJ2-5; 12 bases agree with TRBD1. The germline V gene has CDR1 DFQATT and CDR2 SNEGSKA (reference sequence). The CDR3 has 21 amino acids. After removal of 1 base from V and 1 base from J, the junction contained 19 bases not matched to a gene. CDR3 nucleotide sequence: TGCAGTGCTAGAGCTCCTCGGGGGACAGGGGGCATAGTCGTTACCCAAGAGACCCAGTACTTC. Encoded protein: CSARAPRGTGGIVVTQETQYF.

This clonotype came up many times. The CDR3 sequence: CASSLGQGISLNTEAFF. Written as DNA, the CDR3 is TGCGCCAGCAGCCTCGGACAGGGCATTTCGCTGAACACTGAAGCTTTCTTT. This chain links TRBV5-1 with TRBJ1-1, with 8 positions matching TRBD1. Germline CDR1 reads SGHRS; CDR2 reads YFSETQ. V lost 4 bases and J lost 0; bases outside the gene matches: 11. CDR3 length equals 17 residues.

About this clonotype itself: The germline gene is not matched at one end of the junction; a read error may be the cause. This sequence joins TRBV5-1 and TRBJ2-3; D is perhaps TRBD1 or TRBD2 (5 bases each). This CDR3 is 15 amino acids long. Germline values: CDR1 SGHRS, CDR2 YFSETQ. The CDR3, as DNA: TGCGCCGGCAGCCTATCGGGGCTCGGCGCAGATACGCAGTATTTT. Protein sequence: CAGSLSGLGADTQYF.

This clonotype showed up just a few times. The chain combines TRBV6-1 with TRBJ1-1; D remains ambiguous. V lost 5 bases to trimming and J lost 3 bases, with 10 bases between them. The CDR3 is made up of 13 amino acids. Looked up from germline, CDR1 is MNHNS and CDR2 is SASEGT. CDR3 sequence: CASSPRWDTEAFF. CDR3 in DNA: TGTGCCAGCAGTCCCCGGTGGGACACTGAAGCTTTCTTT.

This clonotype was seen more than once but under ten times. The J gene is TRBJ1-1, the V gene TRBV4-3, with a possible D match to TRBD1 (5 bases). Deletions cut 0 bases from V and 5 bases from J, with 10 bases between. Germline V CDR1 and CDR2: LGHNA, YSLEER. There are 14 residues in the CDR3. The CDR3 loop is CASSQELGRTEAFF. The CDR3 region has the DNA TGCGCCAGCAGCCAAGAACTGGGACGGACTGAAGCTTTCTTT.

This chain connects TRBV24-1 to TRBJ2-1; 7 bases match TRBD1. Unmatched junction bases numbered 3, after V lost 5 bases and J lost 6 bases. The CDR3 runs to 13 residues. The V gene's germline CDR1 is KGHDR and CDR2 SFDVKD. CDR3 in DNA: TGTGCCACCAGTGCGGCAGGGGGCAATGAGCAGTTCTTC. This codes for CATSAAGGNEQFF.

This clonotype appeared many times. CDR3 DNA sequence: TGTGCCAGCAGCCCCAGGGCGGGGACAAACACCGGGGAGCTGTTTTTT. Amino acids: CASSPRAGTNTGELFF. The chain is built from TRBV4-2 and TRBJ2-2; either TRBD1 or TRBD2 may supply D (6 bases each). Germline CDR1 reads LGHNA; CDR2 reads YNFKEQ. The CDR3 is made up of 16 amino acids. With 4 bases removed from V and 2 bases from J, the gap between germline ends came to 14 bases.

This clonotype was counted ten times or more. The chain couples TRBV6-5 to TRBJ2-7; TRBD2 is a possible D gene (7 bases). Germline CDR1 and CDR2: MNHEY and SVGAGI. Trimming pared 0 bases from V and 3 bases from J, leaving 12 bases between. The CDR3 extends over 15 amino acids. This CDR3 reads CASSYSGGPLYEQYF. For the CDR3, the DNA is TGTGCCAGCAGTTACTCGGGGGGGCCCCTCTACGAGCAGTACTTC.

This clonotype has a handful of counts. The V and J genes are TRBV20-1 and TRBJ1-6; 8 bases agree with TRBD1. Trimming cost V 0 bases and J 10 bases; bases outside gene matches: 14. CDR1 is DFQATT and CDR2 is SNEGSKA in the germline V gene (reference sequence). CDR3 length equals 17 residues. The CDR3 loop is CSARDAARQGANSPLHF. CDR3 in DNA: TGCAGTGCTAGAGACGCGGCCCGGCAGGGGGCCAACTCACCCCTCCACTTT.

The chain employs TRBV11-2 and TRBJ2-1; 8 nucleotides match TRBD2. The V gene end was trimmed by 0 bases and the J gene end by 6 bases; junction bases not matched to a gene: 4. CDR3 length: 15 amino acids. CDR1 and CDR2 (germline): SGHAT, FQNNGV. Here the CDR3 reads CASSLESGGFNEQFF. CDR3 in DNA: TGTGCCAGCAGCTTAGAATCGGGGGGGTTCAATGAGCAGTTCTTC.

In this sample, this clonotype turned up a few times. The chain carries TRBV15 and TRBJ1-1; tentatively, D is TRBD1 (5 bases). With 3 bases removed from V and 0 bases from J, the gap between germline ends came to 14 bases. Germline V gives CDR1 LNHNV, CDR2 YYDKDF (reference sequence). There are 16 residues in the CDR3. DNA of the CDR3: TGTGCCACCAGCAGTACCCGACAGTCGATGAACACTGAAGCTTTCTTT. This encodes CATSSTRQSMNTEAFF.

This clonotype has at least ten counts. The gene calls are TRBV27 and TRBJ2-7, with 7 bases aligning to TRBD1. The CDR3 sequence is 15 residues long. The germline V gene encodes CDR1 MNHEY and CDR2 SMNVEV (reference sequence). Trimming cost V 5 bases and J 0 bases; bases outside gene matches: 7. The CDR3 sequence: CASSLRTGSSYEQYF. CDR3 DNA sequence: TGTGCCAGCAGTCTCCGGACAGGTAGCTCCTACGAGCAGTACTTC.

This rearrangement joins TRBV20-1 to TRBJ2-1; TRBD2 aligns across 10 bases. The CDR3 length is 16 residues. Germline V gene sequence: CDR1 DFQATT, CDR2 SNEGSKA (reference sequence). The J segment lost 5 bases and the V segment lost 1 base, leaving 8 bases of the junction unmatched. DNA of the CDR3: TGCAGTGCTAGAGCCCTGAAGAGCGGGAGGGACAATGAGCAGTTCTTC. Translating it yields CSARALKSGRDNEQFF.

This clonotype came up many times. The rearrangement links TRBV12-3 or TRBV12-4 to TRBJ1-1; the D is unclear. V was pared by 2 bases and J by 5 bases, with 12 bases between. The CDR3 runs to 14 residues. CDR3 bases: TGTGCCAGCAGTTTATTCGGGGTTGGAACTGAAGCTTTCTTT. This codes for CASSLFGVGTEAFF.

V and J are TRBV4-1 and TRBJ1-5; D gene uncertain. The V gene lost 1 base and the J gene lost 4 bases, with 11 bases spanning the gap. Germline assignment: CDR1 MGHRA and CDR2 YSYEKL. The CDR3 runs to 15 residues. CDR3 in DNA: TGCGCCAGCAGCCAAGTCATCTCCAAAAATCAGCCCCAGCATTTT. It specifies CASSQVISKNQPQHF.

This clonotype was recorded at least ten times. The chain joins TRBV7-2 to TRBJ1-5; 10 nucleotides match TRBD1. V trimming: 5 bases; J trimming: 3 bases; junction bases outside the gene matches: 4. CDR1 and CDR2 (germline): SGHTA, FQGNSA. CDR3 length: 15 residues. CDR3 bases: TGTGCCAGCAGCCCGGACAGGGGGTTCAATCAGCCCCAGCATTTT. This gives the protein CASSPDRGFNQPQHF.

The rearrangement uses TRBV7-2 and TRBJ2-2; 9 nucleotides match TRBD1. The CDR3 extends over 17 amino acids. Germline-derived CDR1 and CDR2 are SGHTA and FQGNSA. The trim removed 3 bases at V and 7 bases at J, leaving 12 bases unmatched. The CDR3 DNA reads TGTGCCAGCAGCTTTAAGGGCGGGACAGGGTCTGGCGGGGAGCTGTTTTTT. Protein: CASSFKGGTGSGGELFF.

This clonotype was seen repeatedly, ten times or more. This chain uses TRBV28 with TRBJ2-2, with 11 bases identical to TRBD2. With V trimmed by 5 bases and J by 1 base, 12 bases remained unmatched. There are 19 residues in the CDR3. CDR1 MDHEN and CDR2 SYDVKM come from the germline V gene. CDR3 in amino acids: CASSLPSGGLIKNTGELFF. The CDR3 nucleotides read TGTGCCAGCAGTCTGCCTAGCGGGGGGCTCATAAAGAACACCGGGGAGCTGTTTTTT.

This clonotype was seen many times. J is TRBJ1-3 and V is TRBV28, with D perhaps TRBD1 (5 bases). The germline V gene encodes CDR1 MDHEN and CDR2 SYDVKM. Trimming removed 2 bases from V and 0 bases from J, with 5 bases in between. CDR3 length: 14 amino acids. The CDR3 DNA reads TGTGCCAGCAGTTTAGACAGCTCTGGAAACACCATATATTTT. This encodes CASSLDSSGNTIYF.

A word on this clonotype: This may be a read error, as it is one base from a much larger clone. This chain links TRBV6-2 or TRBV6-3 with TRBJ2-1; perhaps TRBD2 as D (5 bases). Germline V gene lookup returns CDR1 MNHEY and CDR2 SVGEGT. This CDR3 has 13 residues. This chain's CDR3 is CASSPDWINKQFF. Here the CDR3 DNA reads TGTGCCAGCAGCCCGGACTGGATCAATAAGCAGTTCTTC.

This clonotype was picked up many times. The rearrangement uses TRBV27 and TRBJ1-6; 8 bases fit TRBD1. Germline loops: CDR1 MNHEY, CDR2 SMNVEV (reference sequence). Unmatched junction bases numbered 6, after V lost 10 bases and J lost 10 bases. This CDR3 is built from 12 residues. The CDR3 coding sequence is TGTGCCACCCGGACAGGGTACTCACCCCTCCACTTT. Protein sequence: CATRTGYSPLHF.

This clonotype was detected many times. This chain links TRBV4-1 with TRBJ1-2; possibly TRBD1 for D (5 bases). Germline lookup yields CDR1 MGHRA and CDR2 YSYEKL. The CDR3 is made up of 14 amino acids. V was trimmed by 5 bases and J by 2 bases, leaving 12 bases between them. DNA of the CDR3: TGCGCCAGCAGCAAACCCGGGGCAAACTATGGCTACACCTTC. Amino acids: CASSKPGANYGYTF.

This clonotype was seen ten or more times. V and J are TRBV12-3 or TRBV12-4 and TRBJ1-6, with a tentative D call TRBD1 (5 bases). The CDR3 is made up of 15 amino acids. Between the trimmed V and J ends, which lost 3 bases and 7 bases, there was a span of 13 bases. DNA of the CDR3: TGTGCCAGCAGTTTTAGGGGAGGCGGCAATTCACCCCTCCACTTT. Encoded protein: CASSFRGGGNSPLHF.

This clonotype showed up just a few times. The chain employs TRBV29-1 and TRBJ2-2; 13 nucleotides line up with TRBD2. This CDR3 contains 17 residues. Germline assignment: CDR1 SQVTM and CDR2 ANQGSEA. V lost 7 bases to trimming and J lost 5 bases; unmatched junction nucleotides: 13. The CDR3 here is CSAAGLAGRFRTGELFF. CDR3 nucleotide sequence: TGCAGCGCCGCGGGACTAGCGGGACGATTTCGAACCGGGGAGCTGTTTTTT.

This clonotype has a count of ten or more. The chain couples TRBV4-2 to TRBJ2-1, with TRBD2 matching 10 bases. V was pared by 4 bases and J by 9 bases, with 18 bases of the junction left unmatched. The length of the CDR3 is 18 residues. CDR1 is LGHNA and CDR2 is YNFKEQ in the germline V gene. The CDR3 region is CASSPEGGKRGGSGEQFF. In DNA form, the CDR3 reads TGTGCCAGCAGCCCCGAAGGGGGTAAGCGGGGGGGATCTGGTGAGCAGTTCTTC.

This clonotype was detected a few times. This chain uses TRBV29-1 with TRBJ2-5; the D is unclear. Trimming cost V 3 bases and J 4 bases, with 12 bases left between them. In germline, CDR1 is SQVTM, CDR2 ANQGSEA. This CDR3 is 13 amino acids long. CDR3 region: CSVEVNYRETQYF. The CDR3 DNA is TGCAGCGTTGAGGTTAACTACAGAGAGACCCAGTACTTC.